Below are 23 T cell receptor beta chains sequenced from a single sample in a study of blood T cell repertoires in COVID-19. Clones were sequenced by immunoSEQ multiplex PCR, and TCRdb holds only the in-frame ones, with some missing. Of under 70,000 clones listed, 75% to 95% are singletons. The sample taken for sequencing was peripheral blood. The source is an elderly man with acute or convalescent COVID-19.

The chain couples TRBV5-4 to TRBJ2-7; 7 bases map to TRBD1. The V segment lost 4 bases and the J segment 4 bases; nucleotides outside the gene matches: 5. CDR1 is SGHNT, CDR2 YYREEE, per germline (reference sequence). The CDR3 loop spans 13 amino acids. CDR3 residues: CASSANRGYEQYF. The CDR3 DNA sequence: TGTGCCAGCAGCGCCAACAGGGGTTACGAGCAGTACTTC. The variable domain in full, with the rest retrieved from reference TRBV5-4 and TRBJ2-7, is ETGVTQSPTHLIKTRGQQVTLRCSSQSGHNTVSWYQQALGQGPQFIFQYYREEENGRGNFPPRFSGLQFPNYSSELNVNALELDDSALYLCASSANRGYEQYFGPGTRLTVT.

This chain connects TRBV5-8 to TRBJ1-1, with a tentative D call TRBD1 (5 bases). The ends were cut back, 5 bases at V and 1 base at J, with 9 bases in the middle. Per the germline V gene, CDR1 is SGHTS and CDR2 is YDEGEE. This CDR3 region has 13 residues. CDR3 loop: CASRLTGNTEAFF. As DNA, the CDR3 is TGTGCCAGCAGACTCACAGGGAACACTGAAGCTTTCTTT.

The CDR3 coding sequence is TGCGCCAGCAGCCAAGACCCTAGCGGGGGAGGTGATACGCAGTATTTT. It is translated as CASSQDPSGGGDTQYF. This rearrangement joins TRBV4-1 to TRBJ2-3; TRBD2 agrees at 10 bases. The CDR3 has 16 amino acids. After removal of 0 bases from V and 6 bases from J, the junction contained 6 bases not matched to a gene. CDR1 and CDR2 (germline): MGHRA, YSYEKL.

The gene calls are TRBV7-2 and TRBJ2-1; 8 bases agree with TRBD2. V dropped 4 bases and J dropped 0; count of bases not matched to a gene: 11. The CDR3 covers 18 residues. Germline V gene data show CDR1 as SGHTA and CDR2 as FQGNSA. CDR3 protein: CASSSSNLLAVSYNEQFF. The CDR3 DNA follows: TGTGCCAGCAGCTCCAGTAACTTACTAGCGGTCTCCTACAATGAGCAGTTCTTC.

This sequence joins TRBV6-5 and TRBJ1-5; TRBD1 aligns across 7 bases. Germline V gives CDR1 MNHEY, CDR2 SVGAGI. This CDR3 is built from 15 residues. J gave up 1 base and V 8 bases, and 8 bases lay outside the gene matches. In DNA, the CDR3 is TGTGCCAGCGTGAGGACAGGCCGGAGCAATCAGCCCCAGCATTTT. It is translated as CASVRTGRSNQPQHF.

This clone was seen a single time. The rearrangement links TRBV28 to TRBJ1-3; 7 bases map to TRBD1. The CDR3 is made up of 14 amino acids. The germline V gene has CDR1 MDHEN and CDR2 SYDVKM. The ends lost 3 bases at V and 2 bases at J; junction bases unmatched: 1. The CDR3 DNA follows: TGTGCCAGCAGTTTTGGGACAGCTGGAAACACCATATATTTT. Translation: CASSFGTAGNTIYF.

The chain recombines TRBV19 with TRBJ2-3, with 8 bases lining up with TRBD1. The J segment lost 3 bases and the V segment lost 9 bases, leaving 8 bases of the junction unmatched. Germline CDR1 LNHDA, CDR2 SQIVND (reference sequence). The CDR3 extends over 14 amino acids. CDR3 in DNA: TGTGCCAGCGGTCCAGGGGGCTGGACAGATACGCAGTATTTT. This translates into CASGPGGWTDTQYF.

The chain uses TRBV6-5 and TRBJ1-2, with 7 bases fitting TRBD1. V trimming: 5 bases; J trimming: 8 bases; junction bases outside the gene matches: 5. The CDR3 loop spans 12 amino acids. Germline assignment: CDR1 MNHEY and CDR2 SVGAGI. The CDR3 DNA sequence: TGTGCCAGCAGTCGGACAGGCGGGGGCTACACCTTC. It specifies CASSRTGGGYTF.

This clone was picked up one time. The chain links TRBV5-1 to TRBJ2-5; TRBD1 might be the D (7 bases). Trimming pared 0 bases from V and 3 bases from J, leaving 12 bases between. Germline-derived CDR1 and CDR2 are SGHRS and YFSETQ. The CDR3 has 15 amino acids. The CDR3, as DNA: TGCGCCAGCAGCTTGGGCAGGGGGGTAAAAGAGACCCAGTACTTC. It translates to CASSLGRGVKETQYF.

The V call is TRBV5-5, the J call TRBJ1-4; tentatively, D is TRBD1 (5 bases). Deletions cut 0 bases from V and 5 bases from J, with 11 bases between. Per germline, CDR1 SGHKS and CDR2 YYEKEE (reference sequence). The CDR3 length is 15 residues. This CDR3 is CASSLGGRSNEKLFF. DNA of the CDR3: TGTGCCAGCAGCTTGGGGGGCAGGTCAAATGAAAAACTGTTTTTT.

The rearrangement links TRBV14 to TRBJ2-2; D ambiguous. V was pared by 1 base and J by 2 bases, with 5 bases between. This CDR3 spans 14 amino acids. Germline V lookup: CDR1 SGHDN, CDR2 FVKESK. The CDR3 spells CASSQVVNTGELFF. CDR3 DNA sequence: TGTGCCAGCAGCCAAGTAGTTAACACCGGGGAGCTGTTTTTT. Full variable domain (outside the CDR3, taken from reference TRBV14 and TRBJ2-2): EAGVTQFPSHSVIEKGQTVTLRCDPISGHDNLYWYRRVMGKEIKFLLHFVKESKQDESGMPNNRFLAERTGGTYSTLKVQPAELEDSGVYFCASSQVVNTGELFFGEGSRLTVL.

CDR3 residues: CASSLASLGGETQYF. CDR3 DNA sequence: TGCGCCAGCAGCTTGGCCTCTCTGGGGGGGGAGACCCAGTACTTC. The rearrangement joins TRBV5-1 to TRBJ2-5; 7 bases map to TRBD2. V dropped 0 bases and J dropped 5; count of bases not matched to a gene: 7. CDR3 length: 15 amino acids. Germline-derived CDR1 and CDR2 are SGHRS and YFSETQ.

The J gene is TRBJ1-3, the V gene TRBV18; no clear D. The CDR3 runs to 16 residues. Germline CDR1 and CDR2: KGHSH and LQKENI. Trimming removed 3 bases from V and 3 bases from J, with 15 bases in between. Written as DNA, the CDR3 is TGTGCCAGCTCACCGCGCGAGACACCAATTGGAAACACCATATATTTT. Protein: CASSPRETPIGNTIYF.

The chain recombines TRBV6-5 with TRBJ1-4; D may be TRBD1 (5 bases). V lost 6 bases and J lost 8, with 19 bases in between. CDR1 and CDR2 from the germline V gene are MNHEY and SVGAGI. The CDR3 has 15 amino acids. The CDR3 here is CASSPTRTRGEKLFF. CDR3 DNA sequence: TGTGCCAGCAGCCCCACCCGGACCCGGGGGGAAAAACTGTTTTTT.

J is TRBJ2-7 and V is TRBV23-1, with TRBD1 matching 7 bases. TRBV23-1 is annotated as an ORF whose role is uncertain. The CDR3 has 14 residues. J was trimmed by 3 bases and V by 0 bases; bases with no gene match: 2. In nucleotides, the CDR3 is TGCGCCAGCAGTCAATCGTCAGGGGGCTACGAGCAGTACTTC. Protein product: CASSQSSGGYEQYF.

The rearrangement joins TRBV20-1 to TRBJ2-7; 7 positions match TRBD1. The V and J ends lost 6 bases and 9 bases, in that order; junction bases with no gene match: 8. CDR3 length: 11 amino acids. The germline gives CDR1 DFQATT, CDR2 SNEGSKA (reference sequence). This chain's CDR3 is CSAGDSLTQYF. CDR3 nucleotide sequence: TGCAGTGCGGGGGACAGCCTGACGCAGTACTTC.

J is TRBJ1-2 and V is TRBV27, with 7 bases lining up with TRBD1. The V segment lost 3 bases and the J segment 6 bases; nucleotides outside the gene matches: 10. Germline V lookup: CDR1 MNHEY, CDR2 SMNVEV (reference sequence). The length of the CDR3 is 15 residues. The CDR3 DNA follows: TGTGCCAGCAGTTTCCTGAGGGGGCCTACGGATGGCTACACCTTC. It encodes CASSFLRGPTDGYTF.

V usage is TRBV6-5 and J usage is TRBJ2-4; D is possibly TRBD2 (7 bases). V dropped 4 bases and J dropped 7 bases, with 14 bases sitting between them. This CDR3 has 14 amino acids. CDR1 and CDR2 from the germline V gene are MNHEY and SVGAGI. CDR3 protein: CASSSRGGMNIQYF. CDR3 DNA sequence: TGTGCCAGCAGTTCGAGGGGGGGTATGAACATTCAGTACTTC.

This chain joins TRBV5-8 and TRBJ1-4, with 8 bases lining up with TRBD1. CDR1 is SGHTS, CDR2 YDEGEE, per germline. This CDR3 contains 13 residues. Trimming took 3 bases from V and 7 from J; bases not matched to a gene: 2. The CDR3 region has the DNA TGTGCCAGCAGCTCACAGGGGGTTGAAAAACTGTTTTTT. This codes for CASSSQGVEKLFF. The full variable domain, its missing parts supplied by reference TRBV5-8 and TRBJ1-4, is EAGVTQSPTHLIKTRGQQATLRCSPISGHTSVYWYQQALGLGLQFLLWYDEGEERNRGNFPPRFSGRQFPNYSSELNVNALELEDSALYLCASSSQGVEKLFFGSGTQLSVL.

The chain carries TRBV27 and TRBJ2-7; D is ambiguous. The CDR3 runs 12 residues. Trimming removed 3 bases from V and 6 bases from J, with 9 bases in between. Germline CDR1 and CDR2: MNHEY and SMNVEV (reference sequence). The DNA for the CDR3 is TGTGCCAGCAGTTTTCGAGGTGGCGAGCAGTACTTC. Amino acids: CASSFRGGEQYF.

The rearrangement joins TRBV18 to TRBJ1-2; D is unresolved. Germline CDR1 is KGHSH and CDR2 is LQKENI. Between the trimmed V and J ends, which lost 2 bases and 2 bases, there was a span of 6 bases. The CDR3 is made up of 13 amino acids. CDR3 loop: CASSPTRNYGYTF. The CDR3 DNA reads TGTGCCAGCTCACCAACCAGAAACTATGGCTACACCTTC. Using reference TRBV18 and TRBJ1-2 for the parts outside the CDR3, the full variable domain is NAGVMQNPRHLVRRRGQEARLRCSPMKGHSHVYWYRQLPEEGLKFMVYLQKENIIDESGMPKERFSAEFPKEGPSILRIQQVVRGDSAAYFCASSPTRNYGYTFGSGTRLTVV.

This chain joins TRBV5-6 and TRBJ1-2; TRBD1 agrees at 11 bases. With V trimmed by 3 bases and J by 5 bases, 9 bases remained unmatched. This CDR3 is 16 amino acids long. The V gene's germline CDR1 is SGHDT and CDR2 YYEEEE. CDR3 DNA: TGTGCCAGCAGCTCCAGACCGGGACAGGGGGGATATGGCTACACCTTC. Its protein is CASSSRPGQGGYGYTF.

The sample holds a few counts of this clone. The chain carries TRBV2 and TRBJ2-3; D gene ambiguous. Germline V gene data show CDR1 as SNHLY and CDR2 as FYNNEI. V was pared by 8 bases and J by 5 bases, with 11 bases between. The CDR3 loop spans 12 amino acids. Written as DNA, the CDR3 is TGTGCCAGCTGCGTATCAGGAGATACGCAGTATTTT. Amino acids: CASCVSGDTQYF.